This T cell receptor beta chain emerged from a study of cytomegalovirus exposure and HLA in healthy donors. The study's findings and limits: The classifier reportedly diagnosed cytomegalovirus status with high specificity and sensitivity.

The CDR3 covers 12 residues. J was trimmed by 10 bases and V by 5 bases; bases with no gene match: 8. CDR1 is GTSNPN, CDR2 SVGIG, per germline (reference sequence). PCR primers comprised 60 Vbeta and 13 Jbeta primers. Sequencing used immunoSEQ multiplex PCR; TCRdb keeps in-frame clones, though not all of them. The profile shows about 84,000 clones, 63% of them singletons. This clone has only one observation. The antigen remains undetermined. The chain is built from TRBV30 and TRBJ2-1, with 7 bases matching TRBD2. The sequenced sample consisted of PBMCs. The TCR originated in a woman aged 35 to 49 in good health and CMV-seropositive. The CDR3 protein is CAWGGTTPEQFF. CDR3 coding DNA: TGTGCCTGGGGGGGGACTACACCCGAGCAGTTCTTC.